This TCR beta chain was identified during a study of technical replicates of blood from a handful of donors. This CDR3 has 15 residues. From germline, CDR1 is SGHDN and CDR2 FVKESK. Trimming took 0 bases from V and 2 from J, leaving 11 bases between them. Clones were read by immunoSEQ multiplex PCR, and TCRdb kept only the in-frame ones, dropping some. Of tens of thousands of clones detected, roughly 94% appear once; the ten largest clones hold approximately 0.25%. This sequence originates from a human donor in good health. The sample taken for sequencing was T cells isolated from PBMCs. The chain combines TRBV14 with TRBJ2-7; D is uncertain. The CDR3 bases are TGTGCCAGCAGCCAAGATTACGGTACAGCCTACGAGCAGTACTTC. Translating it yields CASSQDYGTAYEQYF.